These 16 T cell receptor beta chains were all obtained from the same sample, sequenced in a study of T cell changes during pregnancy in multiple sclerosis. Profiling relied on immunoSEQ multiplex PCR, and the TCRdb table lists in-frame clones only, not all of them. The sample lists tens of thousands of clones; 80% to 95% were seen once. The source material was CD8+ T cells from peripheral blood mononuclear cells, sampled in the third trimester of pregnancy. The receptors were gathered from a female donor in good health, enrolled as a control in a pregnancy study.

V and J are TRBV7-8 and TRBJ2-1; TRBD2 might be the D (6 bases). Germline CDR1 SGHVS, CDR2 FQNEAQ. V was trimmed by 5 bases and J by 7 bases, leaving 9 bases between them. The CDR3 is 12 residues long. The CDR3 loop reads CASSQAGNEQFF. The CDR3 DNA sequence: TGTGCCAGCAGCCAGGCGGGGAATGAGCAGTTCTTC.

V gene TRBV4-3 combines with J gene TRBJ2-7; unclear D gene. The CDR3 extends over 15 amino acids. The germline CDR1 and CDR2 sequences are LGHNA and YSLEER. V lost 4 bases, J lost 1 base, and 14 bases lay in between. This CDR3 reads CASSLSRSGSYEQYF. As DNA, the CDR3 is TGCGCCAGCAGCCTATCCCGATCAGGATCCTACGAGCAGTACTTC.

The rearrangement links TRBV21-1 to TRBJ2-5; TRBD1, the table's D call, was not compared with the DNA. TRBV21-1 is assigned pseudogene status. This CDR3 is built from 14 residues. CDR3 region: CASSKAGHQETQYF. The CDR3 DNA reads TGTGCCAGCAGCAAAGCGGGACATCAGGAGACCCAGTACTTC.

The chain employs TRBV2 and TRBJ2-3; 12 bases match TRBD1. In germline, CDR1 is SNHLY, CDR2 FYNNEI. J was trimmed by 4 bases and V by 6 bases; bases with no gene match: 5. The CDR3 covers 15 residues. CDR3 coding DNA: TGTGCCAGCAGGGGACAGGGGGCGGCGGCAGATACGCAGTATTTT. It yields the protein CASRGQGAAADTQYF.

This chain links TRBV9 with TRBJ2-7; TRBD2 might be the D (6 bases). The CDR3 sequence is 14 residues long. Between the trimmed V and J ends, which lost 3 bases and 0 bases, there was a span of 10 bases. From germline, CDR1 is SGDLS and CDR2 YYNGEE. CDR3 protein: CASSASDSSYEQYF. The CDR3 DNA sequence: TGTGCCAGCAGCGCTAGCGATAGCTCCTACGAGCAGTACTTC.

The chain employs TRBV10-3 and TRBJ1-5; 7 positions agree with TRBD1. Germline trimming cut 6 bases from V and 2 bases from J; bases unmatched to any gene: 4. The CDR3 loop spans 14 amino acids. Germline lookup yields CDR1 ENHRY and CDR2 SYGVKD. This CDR3 reads CAISDTGGNQPQHF. Written as DNA, the CDR3 is TGTGCCATCAGCGACACAGGGGGCAATCAGCCCCAGCATTTT.

The chain employs TRBV29-1 and TRBJ2-1, with D possibly being TRBD2 (6 bases). V lost 1 base, J lost 2 bases, and 9 bases lay in between. CDR3 length equals 14 residues. Germline assignment: CDR1 SQVTM and CDR2 ANQGSEA. The CDR3 protein is CSVEGAGTYNEQFF. The CDR3 nucleotides read TGCAGCGTTGAAGGGGCGGGGACCTACAATGAGCAGTTCTTC.

The chain recombines TRBV10-2 with TRBJ1-4; 7 nucleotides agree with TRBD1. Germline CDR1 WSHSY, CDR2 SAAADI. V lost 2 bases to trimming and J lost 8 bases; unmatched junction nucleotides: 8. The length of the CDR3 is 15 residues. The CDR3 bases are TGCGCCAGCAGTGAGAACAGGGGAGTTAGAGAAAAACTGTTTTTT. It codes for CASSENRGVREKLFF.

This chain joins TRBV27 and TRBJ1-1, with 7 bases lining up with TRBD1. CDR3 length equals 13 residues. Germline V CDR1 and CDR2: MNHEY, SMNVEV (reference sequence). V dropped 5 bases and J dropped 4; count of bases not matched to a gene: 4. CDR3 bases: TGTGCCAGCAGTCCCCCAGGGGGCACTGAAGCTTTCTTT. This codes for CASSPPGGTEAFF.

This chain connects TRBV30 to TRBJ1-4, with D unclear. Trimming removed 4 bases at V and 4 bases at J, with 7 bases between. CDR1 is GTSNPN and CDR2 is SVGIG in the germline V gene (reference sequence). The CDR3 has 12 residues. The CDR3 loop reads CAWTESNEKLFF. The CDR3 bases are TGTGCCTGGACGGAGAGTAATGAAAAACTGTTTTTT.

V is TRBV7-8 and J is TRBJ1-2, with 8 nucleotides matching TRBD1. The CDR3 extends over 17 amino acids. Germline assignment: CDR1 SGHVS and CDR2 FQNEAQ. J was trimmed by 5 bases and V by 2 bases; bases with no gene match: 13. CDR3 sequence reads: CASSLQGAGSVYYGYTF. The DNA for the CDR3 is TGTGCCAGCAGCTTACAGGGGGCCGGGAGTGTCTATTATGGCTACACCTTC.

The chain carries TRBV6-6 and TRBJ1-5; D is uncertain. V was clipped by 2 bases and J by 5 bases, with 7 bases between them. This CDR3 spans 13 amino acids. Germline-derived CDR1 and CDR2 are MNHNY and SVGAGI (reference sequence). In DNA form, the CDR3 reads TGTGCCAGCAGTTACCAGGTGGATCAGCCCCAGCATTTT. Amino acid sequence: CASSYQVDQPQHF.

The J gene is TRBJ2-7, the V gene TRBV7-9; 10 nucleotides match TRBD2. V gave up 0 bases and J gave up 2 bases; unmatched junction bases: 4. The CDR3 length is 16 residues. Looked up from germline, CDR1 is SEHNR and CDR2 is FQNEAQ (reference sequence). The CDR3 region is CASSLAPSGGAYEQYF. The CDR3 coding sequence is TGTGCCAGCAGCTTAGCGCCCAGCGGGGGGGCCTACGAGCAGTACTTC.

The chain carries TRBV5-4 and TRBJ1-3; D unresolved. Germline V gene sequence: CDR1 SGHNT, CDR2 YYREEE (reference sequence). Between the trimmed V and J ends, which lost 0 bases and 0 bases, there was a span of 10 bases. The CDR3 extends over 16 amino acids. The CDR3 DNA reads as TGTGCCAGCAGCTTGGTTGGGCAGCTCTCTGGAAACACCATATATTTT. Amino acids: CASSLVGQLSGNTIYF.

The rearrangement links TRBV15 to TRBJ1-5, with D unresolved. Trimming cost V 2 bases and J 7 bases, with 9 bases left between them. This CDR3 is 13 amino acids long. Germline loops: CDR1 LNHNV, CDR2 YYDKDF (reference sequence). CDR3 sequence: CATSRIPLQPQHF. CDR3 nucleotides: TGTGCCACCAGCAGAATCCCTTTGCAGCCCCAGCATTTT.

The rearrangement links TRBV4-3 to TRBJ2-3; TRBD1 matches 9 bases. The ends lost 4 bases at V and 0 bases at J; junction bases unmatched: 2. Germline CDR1 LGHNA, CDR2 YSLEER. This CDR3 contains 15 residues. The CDR3 spells CASSPGTGSTDTQYF. CDR3 bases: TGCGCCAGCAGCCCCGGGACAGGGAGCACAGATACGCAGTATTTT.